This TCR beta chain came from a study of CD8 T cells in Susac syndrome. Study outcomes and limitations: The TCR sequencing and HLA analysis in the study involved a relatively small number of individuals, as the study acknowledged.

TEMRA cells were FACS-enriched, unlike CD8+ and CD4+ T cells, which were negatively isolated. A quantity of roughly 0.5 to 1 ug RNA underwent reverse transcription using random hexamers. Amplification of the TCR beta CDR3 was carried out by immunoSEQ multiplex PCR, which spanned a total of 54 Vbeta and 13 Jbeta segments. One entry per CDR3 protein results from TCRdb running MiXCR on the immunoSEQ multiplex PCR reads. The repertoire includes about 430,000 distinct CDR3 sequences, approximately 85% of them detected once, and approximately 0.12% sits in the top ten. On this clonotype itself: No antigen is known for it.

Material: CD8+ T cells from PBMCs. The TCR was taken from a human donor with multiple sclerosis.

Here the CDR3 DNA reads TGTGCCAGCAGTTTCCCGCTTGGGAGAGACGATGAAGCTTTCTTT. It is translated as CASSFPLGRDDEAFF. V usage is TRBV28 and J usage is TRBJ1-1; unclear D gene. CDR3 length: 15 amino acids. Germline CDR1 MDHEN, CDR2 SYDVKM. V lost 3 bases, J lost 7 bases, and 18 bases lay in between. Full variable domain (rest looked up from reference TRBV28 and TRBJ1-1): DVKVTQSSRYLVKRTGEKVFLECVQDMDHENMFWYRQDPGLGLRLIYFSYDVKMKEKGDIPEGYSVSREKKERFSLILESASTNQTSMYLCASSFPLGRDDEAFFGQGTRLTVV.